This TCR beta chain was captured by sequencing in a study of blood T cell repertoires in COVID-19. Study at large: COVID-19 samples from acute and convalescent phases originated in the United States, Italy and Spain. Sources were T cells, B-cell-depleted T cells, or PBMCs; the material itself was cDNA or gDNA.

Study processing details: Scientists estimated how many nucleated cells there were by amplifying reference gene primers. Clones were sequenced by immunoSEQ multiplex PCR, and TCRdb holds only the in-frame ones, with some missing. V and J calls and clone size follow that table, whereas D and trimming were derived from the DNA. The table shows about 140,000 clones, with roughly four fifths occurring only once. Input material: peripheral blood. This TCR was recovered from a woman aged 55-69 years with acute or convalescent COVID-19.

The CDR3 reads CASSLGRGQDTQYF. The CDR3 DNA is TGTGCCAGCAGCTTGGGGAGGGGGCAAGATACGCAGTATTTT. The rearrangement joins TRBV5-4 to TRBJ2-3; tentative D call: TRBD1 (7 bases). With 0 bases removed from V and 5 bases from J, the gap between germline ends came to 10 bases. The germline gives CDR1 SGHNT, CDR2 YYREEE (reference sequence). CDR3 length: 14 residues.